This is a list of T cell receptor beta chains from one sample in a study of blood T cell repertoires in COVID-19. The repertoire was sequenced with immunoSEQ multiplex PCR; TCRdb's copy has only in-frame clones and lacks some. The repertoire holds under 200,000 clones, with 87% as singletons. Material: peripheral blood. These receptors came from a man aged 60-69 years with active or convalescent COVID-19. Each CDR3 is given with its conserved first and last residue. The D gene is left open where the match is weak. Some rows mark clone size as missing; the rest say once, few, many or name a class of expanded clone.

J,V,size,D,CDR3,DNA
TRBJ2-7,TRBV18,-,-,CASSPPGSDEQYF,TGTGCCAGCTCACCACCAGGGAGCGACGAGCAGTACTTC
TRBJ2-7,TRBV19,-,TRBD1,CASSMTGGNEQYF,TGTGCCAGTAGTATGACAGGGGGTAACGAGCAGTACTTC
TRBJ2-5,TRBV11-2,once,-,CASSPGSGRNIQETQYF,TGTGCCAGCAGCCCGGGGTCGGGGAGGAATATTCAAGAGACCCAGTACTTC
TRBJ2-4,TRBV3-1/TRBV3-2,once,TRBD2,CASSLYSGGPAKNIQYF,TGTGCCAGCAGCCTATATAGCGGGGGTCCCGCCAAAAACATTCAGTACTTC
TRBJ1-5,TRBV2,many,-,CASSRGEVGNQPQHF,TGTGCCAGCAGCCGAGGGGAGGTGGGCAATCAGCCCCAGCATTTT
TRBJ2-3,TRBV5-4,-,TRBD1,CASSGSGGPTDTQYF,TGTGCCAGCAGCGGCTCAGGGGGCCCCACAGATACGCAGTATTTT
TRBJ2-2,TRBV25-1,-,-,CASSVMSGRGDTGELFF,TGTGCCAGCAGTGTTATGTCGGGCAGGGGTGACACCGGGGAGCTGTTTTTT
TRBJ2-7,TRBV5-5,-,-,CASSAGTYEQYF,TGTGCCAGCAGCGCCGGGACCTACGAGCAGTACTTC
TRBJ2-3,TRBV18,-,TRBD1,CASSPETGGADTQYF,TGTGCCAGCTCACCAGAAACAGGGGGCGCAGATACGCAGTATTTT
TRBJ2-1,TRBV29-1,-,TRBD1,CSVSSGTANEQFF,TGCAGCGTATCCTCCGGGACAGCTAATGAGCAGTTCTTC
TRBJ2-5,TRBV5-1,-,-,CASSGGAGPQETQYF,TGCGCCAGCAGCGGGGGAGCGGGCCCTCAAGAGACCCAGTACTTC
TRBJ1-2,TRBV30,-,-,CAWRKGANYGYTF,TGTGCCTGGAGAAAGGGAGCTAACTATGGCTACACCTTC
TRBJ1-5,TRBV19,-,TRBD1,CASTGQGNQPQHF,TGTGCCAGCACGGGACAGGGGAATCAGCCCCAGCATTTT
TRBJ2-3,TRBV2,-,TRBD1,CATLRDRATDTQYF,TGTGCCACCCTACGGGACAGGGCCACCGATACGCAGTATTTT
TRBJ2-7,TRBV29-1,-,TRBD1,CSAKTGGSYEQYF,TGCAGCGCGAAAACAGGGGGCTCCTACGAGCAGTACTTC
TRBJ2-5,TRBV24-1,-,-,CATSDHQGSETQYF,TGTGCCACCAGTGATCACCAGGGGTCAGAGACCCAGTACTTC